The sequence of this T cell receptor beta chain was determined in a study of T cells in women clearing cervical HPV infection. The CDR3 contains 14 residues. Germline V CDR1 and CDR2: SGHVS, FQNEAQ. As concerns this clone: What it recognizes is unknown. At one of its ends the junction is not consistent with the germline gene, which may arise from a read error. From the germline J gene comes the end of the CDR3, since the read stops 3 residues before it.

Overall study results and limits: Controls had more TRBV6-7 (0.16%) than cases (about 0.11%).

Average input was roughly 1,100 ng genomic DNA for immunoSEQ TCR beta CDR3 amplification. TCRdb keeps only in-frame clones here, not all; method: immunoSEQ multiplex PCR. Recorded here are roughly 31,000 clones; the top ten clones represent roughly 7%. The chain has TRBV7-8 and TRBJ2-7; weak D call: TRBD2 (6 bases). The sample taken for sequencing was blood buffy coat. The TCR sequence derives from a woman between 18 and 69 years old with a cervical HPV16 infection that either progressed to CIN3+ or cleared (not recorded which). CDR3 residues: CACSLTGENYEQYF. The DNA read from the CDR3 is TGTGCCTGCAGCTTAACGGGGGAGAACTACGAG.